Shown below are 15 T cell receptor beta chains from a single sample sequenced in a study of identical twins. In TCRdb, the 5' RACE reads were re-called with MiXCR into one record per CDR3 protein. Of some 790,000 distinct CDR3 sequences in the sample, 15% to 20% are singletons; the top ten hold around 13%. This same sample was also part of a study on T cells expressing NK-cell markers.

Input material: PBMCs. The source is a woman in her late teens or twenties in good health.

This clonotype was counted once. One end of the junction varies from germline; a read error may be responsible. This chain connects TRBV5-1 to TRBJ2-1, with D possibly TRBD1 on 6 matching bases. The CDR3 sequence is 13 residues long. Germline assignment: CDR1 SGHRS and CDR2 YFSETQ. The CDR3 sequence is CASSLNRAREQLF. The CDR3 region has the DNA TGCGCCAGCAGCTTAAACAGGGCGCGTGAGCAGCTCTTC.

This clonotype was detected a few times. The rearrangement joins TRBV5-1 to TRBJ2-1; 7 nucleotides align to TRBD2. V trimming: 2 bases; J trimming: 8 bases; junction bases outside the gene matches: 10. The germline V gene has CDR1 SGHRS and CDR2 YFSETQ. The CDR3 sequence is 15 residues long. CDR3 bases: TGCGCCAGCAGCTTCACGGGGGGTGGGTCCGATGAGCAGTTCTTC. It specifies CASSFTGGGSDEQFF.

The CDR3 DNA is TGTGCCAGCAGCCTAACCCCGGCGGGGGGCCAAGATACGCAGTATTTT. Protein product: CASSLTPAGGQDTQYF. The rearrangement joins TRBV9 to TRBJ2-3; 8 bases line up with TRBD2. The CDR3 extends over 16 amino acids. Losses at the gene ends were 4 bases for V and 5 bases for J; bases not matched to a gene: 12. Germline CDR1 SGDLS, CDR2 YYNGEE. Complete variable domain (other parts from reference TRBV9 and TRBJ2-3): DSGVTQTPKHLITATGQRVTLRCSPRSGDLSVYWYQQSLDQGLQFLIQYYNGEERAKGNILERFSAQQFPDLHSELNLSSLELGDSALYFCASSLTPAGGQDTQYFGPGTRLTVL.

V is TRBV18 and J is TRBJ2-2; TRBD2 is a possible D gene (5 bases). V lost 8 bases to trimming and J lost 1 base, with 11 bases between them. Germline values: CDR1 KGHSH, CDR2 LQKENI. This CDR3 region has 14 residues. Written as DNA, the CDR3 is TGTGCCAGCCAAGACGGACTGAACACCGGGGAGCTGTTTTTT. It is translated as CASQDGLNTGELFF.

The rearrangement joins TRBV6-5 to TRBJ2-7; 8 bases are a match to TRBD2. CDR3 length: 18 residues. The junction had 13 bases not matched to a gene; V was cut back by 2 bases and J by 1 base. Per germline, CDR1 MNHEY and CDR2 SVGAGI. CDR3 region: CASSYRGSGLGFSYEQYF. The CDR3 DNA is TGTGCCAGCAGTTACCGAGGGTCGGGACTAGGGTTTTCCTACGAGCAGTACTTC.

There are a few counts of this clonotype. The J gene is TRBJ2-3, the V gene TRBV6-1; TRBD2 matches 7 bases. Germline loops: CDR1 MNHNS, CDR2 SASEGT. With 6 bases clipped from V and 0 bases from J, the junction kept 3 bases outside the gene matches. The CDR3 covers 14 residues. The CDR3: CASRVAGSTDTQYF. Here the CDR3 DNA reads TGTGCCAGCAGGGTAGCGGGCAGCACAGATACGCAGTATTTT.

CDR3 sequence (DNA): TGTGCCAGCAGCCACGACAGGGGGCCCACAGAGACCCAGTACTTC. This codes for CASSHDRGPTETQYF. The chain has TRBV25-1 and TRBJ2-5, with 10 positions matching TRBD1. The CDR3 is 15 amino acids. V trimming: 6 bases; J trimming: 4 bases; junction bases outside the gene matches: 8. Germline V gives CDR1 MGHDK, CDR2 SYGVNS.

The chain uses TRBV20-1 and TRBJ2-7; 9 bases are shared with TRBD1. CDR3 length: 16 amino acids. J was trimmed by 3 bases and V by 5 bases; bases with no gene match: 14. Germline CDR1 DFQATT, CDR2 SNEGSKA (reference sequence). As DNA, the CDR3 is TGCAGTGCTTATAGGACAGGGGACAACAAGGGCTACGAGCAGTACTTC. Its protein product is CSAYRTGDNKGYEQYF.

This clonotype has at least ten counts. The V call is TRBV11-2, the J call TRBJ2-2, with TRBD1 as a possible D gene (6 bases). CDR1 is SGHAT, CDR2 FQNNGV, per germline. V lost 1 base and J lost 3, with 9 bases in between. The CDR3 runs 15 residues. CDR3 sequence: CASSLGTAYTGELFF. The CDR3 region has the DNA TGTGCCAGCAGCTTAGGGACAGCCTACACCGGGGAGCTGTTTTTT. Filled out from reference TRBV11-2 and TRBJ2-2, the complete variable domain reads EAGVAQSPRYKIIEKRQSVAFWCNPISGHATLYWYQQILGQGPKLLIQFQNNGVVDDSQLPKDRFSAERLKGVDSTLKIQPAKLEDSAVYLCASSLGTAYTGELFFGEGSRLTVL.

This rearrangement joins TRBV18 to TRBJ2-7; tentative D call: TRBD2 (6 bases). The germline V gene encodes CDR1 KGHSH and CDR2 LQKENI. Trimming left V 6 bases short and J 5 bases short, with 20 bases between. This CDR3 is 15 amino acids long. CDR3: CASSGTLALGDEQYF. CDR3 bases: TGTGCCAGCTCGGGGACTCTCGCTTTGGGCGACGAGCAGTACTTC. The full variable domain, its missing parts supplied by reference TRBV18 and TRBJ2-7, is NAGVMQNPRHLVRRRGQEARLRCSPMKGHSHVYWYRQLPEEGLKFMVYLQKENIIDESGMPKERFSAEFPKEGPSILRIQQVVRGDSAAYFCASSGTLALGDEQYFGPGTRLTVT.

Comments on this clonotype: Relative to the germline gene, one junction end is altered; a read error may explain this. The chain carries TRBV5-6 and TRBJ1-2, with D unresolved. Germline V gene data show CDR1 as SGHDT and CDR2 as YYEEEE. This CDR3 has 12 amino acids. The CDR3 reads CASSPTGGRRAF. The CDR3 coding sequence is TGTGCCAGCAGCCCAACCGGAGGACGGCGCGCCTTC.

The chain joins TRBV5-5 to TRBJ2-7; D not resolved. Germline values: CDR1 SGHKS, CDR2 YYEKEE (reference sequence). V was cut by 0 bases and J by 3 bases, with 10 bases left in between. The CDR3 totals 14 residues. The CDR3 DNA reads as TGTGCCAGCAGCTTGGATCGGAACTACTACGAGCAGTACTTC. The encoded protein is CASSLDRNYYEQYF.

CDR3 coding DNA: TGCAGTGCTAGACCTCAGGGGGACAGCAATCAGCCCCAGCATTTT. Translating gives CSARPQGDSNQPQHF. This rearrangement joins TRBV20-1 to TRBJ1-5; TRBD1 aligns across 7 bases. With 2 bases clipped from V and 1 base from J, the junction kept 5 bases outside the gene matches. This CDR3 is built from 15 residues. CDR1 and CDR2 (germline): DFQATT, SNEGSKA (reference sequence).

The V call is TRBV20-1, the J call TRBJ1-1; D not resolved. Trimming cost V 2 bases and J 2 bases, with 9 bases left between them. Germline V gene lookup returns CDR1 DFQATT and CDR2 SNEGSKA (reference sequence). The CDR3 covers 13 residues. As DNA, the CDR3 is TGCAGTGCTAGAAGCCGGGAAAACACTGAAGCTTTCTTT. It encodes CSARSRENTEAFF.

Only a few counts were recorded for this clonotype. The rearrangement joins TRBV18 to TRBJ1-1, with D perhaps TRBD1 (5 bases). V was trimmed by 3 bases and J by 5 bases, leaving 16 bases between them. Germline loops: CDR1 KGHSH, CDR2 LQKENI. CDR3 length equals 15 residues. The CDR3 DNA reads as TGTGCCAGCTCACCCTGGGGCGGCGGGGGGACTGAAGCTTTCTTT. This sequence encodes CASSPWGGGGTEAFF.